This T cell receptor beta chain derives from a study of blood T cell repertoires in COVID-19. Across the study: T cells, B-cell-depleted T cells, or PBMCs supplied cDNA or gDNA.

Looked up from germline, CDR1 is SGHRS and CDR2 is YFSETQ. There are 16 residues in the CDR3. V was clipped by 4 bases and J by 2 bases, with 19 bases between them. Here immunoSEQ multiplex PCR was the method, and the copy in TCRdb shows in-frame clones only, minus some. Of 180,000 or so clones listed, roughly 76% are singletons. Patients of the Seattle cohort, enrolled during active infection, were followed longitudinally. V is TRBV5-1 and J is TRBJ2-7; D is possibly TRBD2 (6 bases). The receptor was isolated from a woman aged 40 to 50 with COVID-19, enrolled during active disease. Sequenced material: peripheral blood. As DNA, the CDR3 is TGCGCCAGCAGCCGAGCGTTAGGAGGGGCAACCTACGAGCAGTACTTC. Residues: CASSRALGGATYEQYF.